Here is one T cell receptor beta chain with its context. This clone is characterized as medium-sized (0.01 to 0.1%). Its antigen remains unidentified. No base quality information exists; no much larger clone differs at one position. This sample is drawn from a study of cytomegalovirus exposure and HLA in healthy donors (dated 2017 in TCRdb). For the wider study: According to an earlier analysis of 587 of the donors, some 180 million T cells yielded 90 million to 140 million unique TCR beta sequences and roughly 280 Gb of sequence data. An early release that covered roughly 600 HLA-typed donors contained approximately 300 gigabases of sequencing data and tens of millions of unique TCR sequences. The genetic ancestry cluster associated with self-reported Caucasian donors included roughly 84% of the roughly 400 genotyped donors. The study aimed to test whether signatures of past pathogen exposure could be identified by cataloging public T cell receptors. The study used immunosequencing to profile the T cell repertoires of several hundred subjects and linked those repertoires to cytomegalovirus serostatus. Besides the first cohort of 666 subjects, a separate validation cohort made up of 120 different subjects was used. To predict cytomegalovirus infection status, the study combined high-throughput TCR immunosequencing, statistical association of individual TCRs with disease status, and machine learning. In a later analysis, previously published TCR beta repertoires from some 640 donors were re-analyzed and high-resolution HLA genotyping was added so that TCR occurrence patterns could be studied. Rather than using new phenotypic data, the later analysis identified candidate immune exposures from TCR beta sequences and from how often those sequences occurred across donors. To decide whether each TCR beta V gene segment behaved as functional or pseudogenic, an earlier analysis of approximately 590 of the donors relied on high-throughput TCR beta sequencing. Donor age, sex, ethnicity and CMV serostatus were collected together with the repertoire data. A later genetic analysis took genome-wide SNP genotypes for about 65% of the roughly 670 donors and used that subset as a discovery cohort. Every discovery cohort repertoire had been produced on one sequencing platform. HLA typing covered class I and class II loci at four-digit resolution. The number of donors typed differed by locus, with roughly 629-640 for A, B, C, DRB1 and DQB1, around 500 for DQA1, over 600 for DPA1, and 450 to 480 for DPB1. Roughly 5 DR-DQ haplotypes were handled as single units for association and clustering, since linkage in the cohort was strong. Among 300 to 500 genotyped donors of the cohort, an average of around 250,000 unique TCR beta nucleotide sequences was sequenced per donor, of which about 19% were non-productive.

Including cysteine and phenylalanine, the CDR3 has 15 amino acids. The kept DNA is CDR3 alone, 45 bases in frame from the first base. V sheds 5 bases and J sheds 0 bases, leaving 15 bases between their ends. The germline V gene (reference sequence) provides CDR1 SGHNT and CDR2 YYREEE. The paper's findings and limits, for the study overall: A further reported finding was that TCR beta sequences accurately predicted the HLA-A and HLA-B alleles for most subjects in the first cohort. The study gave a list of roughly 150 TCR beta chains associated with cytomegalovirus. Most TCR sequences were observed very rarely across donors, whereas some public TCRs were present in many individuals. Compared with equally common non-associated chains, HLA-associated TCR beta chains in a later analysis were more clonally expanded and had lower generation probabilities. Compared with the roughly 720-donor mean, donors in an Asian-associated ancestry cluster had fewer N-insertions in productive TCRs, according to a later genetic analysis. When HLA alleles, especially DR and DQ, strongly co-occurred, TCR associations were difficult to assign to individual alleles. In this cohort, only TCR beta chains were sequenced, and detectable features were limited by the absence of alpha or paired-chain data. Sequencing depth was assumed to be roughly uniform across donors in the presence/absence analyses, though that assumption may not hold. An earlier analysis of approximately 540 of the donors showed that most TCR beta V segments appeared in productive rearrangements either about 90% or about 30% of the time, which broadly matched IMGT annotations. The authors suggested that the approach could potentially be extended to other disease states and immunological phenotypes. Immune exposure information for the cohort was limited to CMV serostatus. A cluster of highly shared sequence variants was judged likely to be a technical artifact of the sequencing pipeline. Because some donors lacked HLA typing at each locus, the association tests relied only on the typed subset. In a later analysis, some 17,000 TCR beta sequences were associated with specific HLA alleles at a false discovery rate of 0.05. Several of the top co-occurrence clusters appeared to be linked to parvovirus B19, influenza, CMV and Epstein-Barr virus, according to a later analysis. The earlier analysis of approximately 590 of the donors excluded roughly 17 rarely observed V segments, including chromosome 9 orphons, because counts were too low. According to a later analysis, most CMV-associated TCR beta chains appeared to be HLA-restricted, and the HLA associations seemed to be driven largely by CMV exposure. In vitro tests confirmed that three of the cytomegalovirus-associated TCR beta chains recognize cytomegalovirus antigens. The classifier was reported to diagnose cytomegalovirus status with high specificity and sensitivity in both the original and validation cohorts. A later analysis found that TCR association rates varied across HLA loci, with DRB1 alleles showing the most associated TCRs and HLA-C alleles the fewest. Some IMGT-functional V segments, including TRBV6-2 and TRBV6-3, could not be told apart with the 87-base-pair reads, so those segments were excluded. V-gene and J-gene trimming of TCR beta chains was associated with a missense DCLRE1C variant in a later genetic analysis, and the association was replicated in an independent cohort. Linkage disequilibrium might explain the correlated functional status among segregating V segments, but an unknown experimental factor could not be ruled out.

Library generation was performed with the immunoSEQ multiplex PCR assay. The multiplex PCR relied on a mix of 60 forward primers for TCR Vbeta segments and 13 reverse primers for TCR Jbeta segments. The CDR3 region of rearranged TCR beta genes was amplified from genomic DNA with a multiplex PCR assay. Amplified TCR beta libraries were sequenced as 87-base-pair reads on the Illumina HiSeq System. On the authors' methods: A later analysis tallied tens of millions of unique TCR beta chains across the 666 repertoires, and some 10 million of those chains were shared by two or more donors. To remove PCR and sequencing errors, raw reads were error-corrected and collapsed into unique sequences using a nearest-neighbor algorithm that merged closely related sequences. V, D and J gene segments were assigned by aligning CDR3 sequences to IMGT reference sequences. For a sequence to be retained, a match of at least six nucleotides was required to both a V gene segment and a J gene segment. A rearrangement was called productive if the CDR3 had no stop codons and remained in frame with V and J, and every other rearrangement was called non-productive. CDR3 was defined according to IMGT convention as the region running from the second conserved V-encoded cysteine to the conserved J-encoded phenylalanine. The earlier analysis of a few hundred of the donors excluded sequences that lacked an unambiguous match to a single V gene segment. An earlier analysis of just under 600 of the donors called V segments functional above 56.7% productive rearrangements and segregating when the between-donor standard deviation exceeded 5%. A statistical classification framework was built for diagnosing cytomegalovirus status from the catalog of TCR beta chain sequences. In a later analysis, V and J genes were assigned by comparing TCR nucleotide sequences against IMGT/GENE-DB human TR gene sequences. Using the TCRdist pipeline, a later analysis assigned CDR3 sequences along with most-parsimonious VDJ recombination scenarios. In a later analysis, each TCR beta chain was defined by its CDR3 amino acid sequence together with its V-gene family, and reads lacking a unique V-gene family were excluded. To address suspected cross-contamination and a sequencing artifact, a later analysis removed 592 highly shared, low-generation-probability nucleotide sequences. For each public chain, a later analysis derived a clonal expansion index from normalized ranks of inferred template counts within each repertoire. In a later analysis, generation probabilities were computed using a VDJ recombination model fitted to out-of-frame rearrangements, and the results were checked against IGoR. In a later analysis, TCR-TCR, TCR-HLA and TCR-CMV co-occurrence was scored with hypergeometric tests, and a repertoire-size bias correction was applied to TCR pairs. False discovery rates were estimated in a later analysis by permuting HLA or CMV assignments 20 times. In a later analysis, co-occurring TCRs were grouped using DBSCAN, and TCRdist sequence similarity was added for clustering within HLA-allele-positive subsets. Repertoires with fewer than 30,000 or more than 120,000 public chains, plus five repertoires with anomalous nucleotide sharing, were excluded from co-occurrence clustering. As stored in TCRdb, this immuneACCESS dataset retains in-frame rearrangements with V and J assigned. A fraction of the clones does not appear; measured against another copy, unresolved V genes explain less than half of the discrepancy, and the remainder lacks a known reason. V and J calls and clone size are copied from that table; D and trimming were computed from the DNA. The sample table lists more than 75,000 clones, 70% to 85% of them with a count of one. The ten largest make up 7.5% to 9.5% of the sample.

The cohort was made up of hundreds of healthy bone marrow donors. At the time of sampling, every cohort member was nominally healthy, though immune exposures that went unrecorded were likely present. The donor tested CMV seropositive and was one of the 289 seropositive cohort members. Each donor provided a peripheral blood sample, and peripheral blood mononuclear cells were used for TCR beta sequencing. The Qiagen DNeasy Blood Extraction Kit was used to extract genomic DNA from the blood cell samples. Material for sequencing was PBMCs. The V and J genes are TRBV5-4 and TRBJ2-7; the D gene cannot be resolved reliably. This receptor was taken from a middle-aged man in good health and CMV-seropositive. The nucleotide sequence is given as TGTGCCAGCAGTTACGGTTCCTCGAGCTCCTACGAGCAGTACTTC. Its translation reads: CASSYGSSSSYEQYF.